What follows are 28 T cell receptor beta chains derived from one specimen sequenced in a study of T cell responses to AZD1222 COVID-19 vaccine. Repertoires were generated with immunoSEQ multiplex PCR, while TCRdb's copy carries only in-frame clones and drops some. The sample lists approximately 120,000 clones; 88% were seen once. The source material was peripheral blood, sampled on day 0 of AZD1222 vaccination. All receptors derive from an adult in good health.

This CDR3 reads CASTLLLGQPQHF. In DNA, the CDR3 is TGTGCCAGCACCCTACTTTTAGGGCAGCCCCAGCATTTT. The chain employs TRBV12-1 and TRBJ1-5. TRBV12-1 is recorded as a pseudogene. This CDR3 contains 13 residues.

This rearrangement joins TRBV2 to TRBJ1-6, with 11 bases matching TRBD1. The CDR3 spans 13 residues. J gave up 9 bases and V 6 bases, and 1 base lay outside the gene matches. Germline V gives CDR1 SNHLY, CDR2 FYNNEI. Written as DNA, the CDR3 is TGTGCCAGCAGGGGACAGGGGGGTTCACCCCTCCACTTT. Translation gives CASRGQGGSPLHF. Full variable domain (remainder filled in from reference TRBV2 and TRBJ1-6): EPEVTQTPSHQVTQMGQEVILRCVPISNHLYFYWYRQILGQKVEFLVSFYNNEISEKSEIFDDQFSVERPDGSNFTLKIRSTKLEDSAMYFCASRGQGGSPLHFGNGTRLTVT.

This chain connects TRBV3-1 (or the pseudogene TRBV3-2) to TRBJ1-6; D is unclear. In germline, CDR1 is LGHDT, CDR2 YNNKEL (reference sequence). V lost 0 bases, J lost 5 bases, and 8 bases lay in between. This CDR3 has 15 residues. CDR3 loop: CASSQDPGNNSPLHF. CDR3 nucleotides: TGTGCCAGCAGCCAAGATCCCGGGAATAATTCACCCCTCCACTTT.

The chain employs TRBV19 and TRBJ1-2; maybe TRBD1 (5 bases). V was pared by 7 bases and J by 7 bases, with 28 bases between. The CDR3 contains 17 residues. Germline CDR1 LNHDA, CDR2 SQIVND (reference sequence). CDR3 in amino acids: CASTTGWRPGREFGYTF. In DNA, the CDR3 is TGTGCCAGTACCACAGGTTGGCGGCCCGGGAGGGAATTTGGCTACACCTTC.

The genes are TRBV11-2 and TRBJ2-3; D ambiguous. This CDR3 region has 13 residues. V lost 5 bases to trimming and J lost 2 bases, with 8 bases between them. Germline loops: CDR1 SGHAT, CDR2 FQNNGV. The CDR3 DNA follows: TGTGCCAGCAGCGTCGGAGACACAGATACGCAGTATTTT. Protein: CASSVGDTDTQYF.

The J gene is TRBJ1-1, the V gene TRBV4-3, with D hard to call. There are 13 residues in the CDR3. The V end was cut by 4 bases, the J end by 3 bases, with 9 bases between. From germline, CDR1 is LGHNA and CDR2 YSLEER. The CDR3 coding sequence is TGCGCCAGCAGCCCCTCCCGAGACACTGAAGCTTTCTTT. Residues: CASSPSRDTEAFF.

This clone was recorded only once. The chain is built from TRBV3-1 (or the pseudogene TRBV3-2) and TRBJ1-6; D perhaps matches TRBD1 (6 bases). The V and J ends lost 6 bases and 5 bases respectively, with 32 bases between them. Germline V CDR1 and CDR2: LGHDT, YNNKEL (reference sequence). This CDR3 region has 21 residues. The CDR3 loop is CASRYIGPPDSRKCDNSPLHF. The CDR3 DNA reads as TGTGCCAGCAGATACATTGGTCCTCCGGACAGCCGCAAATGCGATAATTCACCCCTCCACTTT.

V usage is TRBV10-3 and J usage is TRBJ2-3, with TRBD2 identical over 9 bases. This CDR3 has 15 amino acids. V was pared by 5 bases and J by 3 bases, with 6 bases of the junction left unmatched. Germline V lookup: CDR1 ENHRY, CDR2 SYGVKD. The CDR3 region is CAISSASGVTDTQYF. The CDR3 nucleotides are TGTGCCATCAGTTCGGCTAGCGGGGTGACAGATACGCAGTATTTT.

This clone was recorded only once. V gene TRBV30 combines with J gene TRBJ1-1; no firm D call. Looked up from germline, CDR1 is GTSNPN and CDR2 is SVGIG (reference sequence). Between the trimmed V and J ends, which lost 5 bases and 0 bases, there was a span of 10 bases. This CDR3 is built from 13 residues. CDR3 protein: CAWSTAMNTEAFF. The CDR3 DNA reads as TGTGCCTGGTCCACAGCCATGAACACTGAAGCTTTCTTT.

The CDR3 here is CASSLDRGNTEAFF. The CDR3 DNA is TGTGCCAGCAGCTTAGACAGGGGGAACACTGAAGCTTTCTTT. V and J are TRBV7-6 and TRBJ1-1, with 7 bases that match TRBD1. This CDR3 spans 14 amino acids. After removal of 1 base from V and 1 base from J, the junction contained 0 bases not matched to a gene. Per the germline V gene, CDR1 is SGHVS and CDR2 is FNYEAQ.

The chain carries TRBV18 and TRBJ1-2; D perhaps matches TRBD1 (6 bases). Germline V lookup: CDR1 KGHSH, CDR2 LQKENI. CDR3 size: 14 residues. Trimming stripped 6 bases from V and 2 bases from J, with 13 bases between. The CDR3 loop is CASSEGHRNYGYTF. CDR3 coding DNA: TGTGCCAGCTCGGAGGGACACCGCAACTATGGCTACACCTTC.

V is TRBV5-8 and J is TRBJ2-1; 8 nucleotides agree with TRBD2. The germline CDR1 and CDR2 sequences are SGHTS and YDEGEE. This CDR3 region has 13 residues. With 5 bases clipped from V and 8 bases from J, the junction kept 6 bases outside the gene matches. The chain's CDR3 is CASRKRERDEQFF. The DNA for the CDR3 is TGTGCCAGCAGGAAGCGGGAGAGGGATGAGCAGTTCTTC.

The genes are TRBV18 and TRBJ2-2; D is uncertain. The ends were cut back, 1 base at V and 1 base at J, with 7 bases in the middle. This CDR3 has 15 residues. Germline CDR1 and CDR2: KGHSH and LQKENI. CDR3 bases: TGTGCCAGCTCACCACAGGATCAGAACACCGGGGAGCTGTTTTTT. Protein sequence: CASSPQDQNTGELFF.

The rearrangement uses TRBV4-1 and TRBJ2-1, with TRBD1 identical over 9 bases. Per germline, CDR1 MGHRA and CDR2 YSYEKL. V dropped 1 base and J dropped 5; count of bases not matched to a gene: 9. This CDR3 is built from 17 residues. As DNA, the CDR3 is TGCGCCAGCAGCCAAGGACCCACAGGGGGCGGAAACAATGAGCAGTTCTTC. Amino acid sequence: CASSQGPTGGGNNEQFF.

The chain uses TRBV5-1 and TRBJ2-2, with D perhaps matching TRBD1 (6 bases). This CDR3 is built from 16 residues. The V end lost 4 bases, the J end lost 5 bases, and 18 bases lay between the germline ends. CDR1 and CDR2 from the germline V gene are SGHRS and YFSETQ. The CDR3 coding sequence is TGCGCCAGCAGCGCCGCCGGGACACGGACGACCGGGGAGCTGTTTTTT. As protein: CASSAAGTRTTGELFF.

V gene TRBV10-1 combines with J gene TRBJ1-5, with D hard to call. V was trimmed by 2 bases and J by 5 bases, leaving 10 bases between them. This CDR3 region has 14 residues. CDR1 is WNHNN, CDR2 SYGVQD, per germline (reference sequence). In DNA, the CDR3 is TGCGCCAGCAGTGAGGTGGGAATTTATCAGCCCCAGCATTTT. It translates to CASSEVGIYQPQHF.

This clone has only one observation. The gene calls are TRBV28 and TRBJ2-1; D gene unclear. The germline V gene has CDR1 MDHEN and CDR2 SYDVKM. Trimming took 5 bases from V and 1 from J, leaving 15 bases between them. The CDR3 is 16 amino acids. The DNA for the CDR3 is TGTGCCAGCAGTGGGTCTTATGAAGGATCCTACAATGAGCAGTTCTTC. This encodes CASSGSYEGSYNEQFF.

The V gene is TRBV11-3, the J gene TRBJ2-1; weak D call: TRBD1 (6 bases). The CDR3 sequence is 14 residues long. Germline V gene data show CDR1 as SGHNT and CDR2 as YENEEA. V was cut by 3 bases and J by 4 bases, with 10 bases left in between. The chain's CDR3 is CASSFRTAYNEQFF. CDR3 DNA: TGTGCCAGCAGCTTCCGGACAGCGTACAATGAGCAGTTCTTC. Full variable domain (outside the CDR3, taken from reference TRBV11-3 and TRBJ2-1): EAGVVQSPRYKIIEKKQPVAFWCNPISGHNTLYWYLQNLGQGPELLIRYENEEAVDDSQLPKDRFSAERLKGVDSTLKIQPAELGDSAVYLCASSFRTAYNEQFFGPGTRLTVL.

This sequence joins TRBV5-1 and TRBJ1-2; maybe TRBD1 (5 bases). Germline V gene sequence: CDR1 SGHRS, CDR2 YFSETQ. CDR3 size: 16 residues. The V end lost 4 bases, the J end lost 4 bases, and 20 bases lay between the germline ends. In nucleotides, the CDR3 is TGCGCCAGCAGCCCGGGAGGGACTGCAACAGCCTATGGCTACACCTTC. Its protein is CASSPGGTATAYGYTF.

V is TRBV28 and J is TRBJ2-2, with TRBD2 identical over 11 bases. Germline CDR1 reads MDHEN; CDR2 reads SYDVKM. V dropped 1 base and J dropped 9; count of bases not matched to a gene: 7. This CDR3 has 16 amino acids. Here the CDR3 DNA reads TGTGCCAGCAGTTTATTTCTAGCGGGAGGACGATGGGAGCTGTTTTTT. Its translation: CASSLFLAGGRWELFF. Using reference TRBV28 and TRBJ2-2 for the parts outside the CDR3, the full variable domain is DVKVTQSSRYLVKRTGEKVFLECVQDMDHENMFWYRQDPGLGLRLIYFSYDVKMKEKGDIPEGYSVSREKKERFSLILESASTNQTSMYLCASSLFLAGGRWELFFGEGSRLTVL.

The chain's CDR3 is CASSDGETFGYTF. The CDR3 bases are TGTGCCAGCAGTGATGGGGAAACCTTTGGCTACACCTTC. V is TRBV6-4 and J is TRBJ1-2; D not resolved. The germline CDR1 and CDR2 sequences are MRHNA and SNTAGT. Trimming removed 3 bases from V and 7 bases from J, with 12 bases in between. This CDR3 is built from 13 residues.

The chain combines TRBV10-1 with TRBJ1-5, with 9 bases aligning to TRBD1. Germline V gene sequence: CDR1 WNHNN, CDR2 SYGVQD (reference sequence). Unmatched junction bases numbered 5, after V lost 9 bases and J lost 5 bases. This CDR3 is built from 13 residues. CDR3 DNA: TGCGCCAGTGCCGGGACAGGGCATCAGCCCCAGCATTTT. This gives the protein CASAGTGHQPQHF.

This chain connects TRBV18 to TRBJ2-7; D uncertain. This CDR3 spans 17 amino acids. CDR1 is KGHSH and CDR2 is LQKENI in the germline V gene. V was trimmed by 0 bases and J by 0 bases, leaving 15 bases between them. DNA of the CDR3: TGTGCCAGCTCACCACCTTCTACCTTTTCGAGCTCCTACGAGCAGTACTTC. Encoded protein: CASSPPSTFSSSYEQYF.

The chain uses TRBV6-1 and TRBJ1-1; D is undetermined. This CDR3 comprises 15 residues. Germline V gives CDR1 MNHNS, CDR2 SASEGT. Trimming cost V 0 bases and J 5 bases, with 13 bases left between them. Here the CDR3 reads CASSEALRAWTEAFF. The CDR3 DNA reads TGTGCCAGCAGTGAAGCGCTAAGGGCTTGGACTGAAGCTTTCTTT.

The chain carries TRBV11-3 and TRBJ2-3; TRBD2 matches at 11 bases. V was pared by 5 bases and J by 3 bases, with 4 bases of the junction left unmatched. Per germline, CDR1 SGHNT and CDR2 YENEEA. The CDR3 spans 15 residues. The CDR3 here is CASSRGTSGTDTQYF. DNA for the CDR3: TGTGCCAGCAGCCGAGGGACTAGCGGAACAGATACGCAGTATTTT.

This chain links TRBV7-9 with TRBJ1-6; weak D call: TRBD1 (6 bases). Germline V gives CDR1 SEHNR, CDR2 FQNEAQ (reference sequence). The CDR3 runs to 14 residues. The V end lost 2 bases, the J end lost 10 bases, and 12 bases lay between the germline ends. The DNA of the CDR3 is TGTGCCAGCAGCTTACCGGGGGCGAACTCACCCCTCCACTTT. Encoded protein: CASSLPGANSPLHF.

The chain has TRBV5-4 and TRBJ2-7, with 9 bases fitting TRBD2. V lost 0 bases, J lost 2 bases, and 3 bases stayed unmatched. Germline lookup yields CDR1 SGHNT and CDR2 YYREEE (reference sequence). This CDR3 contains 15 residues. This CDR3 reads CASSLGLAGTYEQYF. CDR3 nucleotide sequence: TGTGCCAGCAGCTTGGGGCTAGCGGGGACCTACGAGCAGTACTTC.

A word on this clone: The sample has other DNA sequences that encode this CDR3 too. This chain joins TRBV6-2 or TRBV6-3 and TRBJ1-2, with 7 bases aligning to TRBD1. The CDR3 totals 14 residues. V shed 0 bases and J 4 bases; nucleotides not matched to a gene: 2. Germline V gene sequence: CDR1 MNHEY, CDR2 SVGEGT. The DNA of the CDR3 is TGTGCCAGCAGTTACTCGGGACAGACCTATGGCTACACCTTC. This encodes CASSYSGQTYGYTF.